Sequencing of this T cell receptor (beta chain) was carried out in a study of OX40 agonist ivuxolimab in advanced cancers. This CDR3 is built from 13 residues. Per the germline V gene, CDR1 is MNHNY and CDR2 is SVGAGI (reference sequence). Trimming removed 8 bases from V and 5 bases from J; junction bases left unmatched: 7. TCRdb's table, derived via immunoSEQ multiplex PCR, lists solely in-frame clones and lacks some. The table shows tens of thousands of clones, with around nine tenths occurring only once. The chain employs TRBV6-6 and TRBJ2-5; 8 bases are shared with TRBD2. This sequence was found in an adult with an advanced solid tumor such as melanoma, head and neck, liver or kidney cancer. The input for sequencing was CD4+ or CD8+ T cells sorted from blood, taken in a trial of the OX40 agonist ivuxolimab. CDR3 protein: CASGLAGVETQYF. DNA for the CDR3: TGTGCCAGCGGACTAGCTGGGGTCGAGACCCAGTACTTC.